The 24 T cell receptor beta chains presented below share a single source sample, sequenced in a study of blood T cell repertoires in COVID-19. TCRdb keeps only in-frame clones here, not all; method: immunoSEQ multiplex PCR. The repertoire holds approximately 200,000 clones, with around 89% as singletons. Material for sequencing was PBMCs or T cells enriched from blood (not recorded which). These receptors were obtained from a man aged 30 to 45 who had recovered from COVID-19.

This clone has only a few counts. J is TRBJ2-1 and V is TRBV7-2; weak D call: TRBD1 (5 bases). CDR3 length equals 17 residues. Germline V CDR1 and CDR2: SGHTA, FQGNSA. V dropped 4 bases and J dropped 10 bases, with 26 bases sitting between them. CDR3 residues: CASSSSRQHSPAREQFF. The DNA of the CDR3 is TGTGCCAGCAGCTCATCCCGACAGCACTCACCCGCCCGGGAGCAGTTCTTC.

This chain joins TRBV2 and TRBJ2-5; maybe TRBD1 (8 bases). CDR1 is SNHLY, CDR2 FYNNEI, per germline. This CDR3 has 14 amino acids. Trimming took 4 bases from V and 7 from J, leaving 16 bases between them. The CDR3 DNA reads as TGTGCCAGCAGTGTGGTGGACAGGGAGGGGACCCAGTACTTC. Its protein product is CASSVVDREGTQYF.

The CDR3 DNA reads as TGTGCCAGCAGTTTATCTCGGTCTCTCGGGAATGAGCAGTTCTTC. Its translation is CASSLSRSLGNEQFF. V and J are TRBV27 and TRBJ2-1, with no clear D. CDR1 is MNHEY and CDR2 is SMNVEV in the germline V gene (reference sequence). Trimming took off 0 bases at V and 7 bases at J, with 13 bases between the two ends. The CDR3 sequence is 15 residues long.

The count of this clone is one. The chain combines TRBV5-1 with TRBJ2-1; 16 positions match TRBD2. The CDR3 has 17 amino acids. V lost 0 bases and J lost 7; bases outside the gene matches: 4. Looked up from germline, CDR1 is SGHRS and CDR2 is YFSETQ. Here the CDR3 reads CASSLGGLAGGDNEQFF. In nucleotides, the CDR3 is TGCGCCAGCAGCTTGGGGGGACTAGCGGGAGGGGATAATGAGCAGTTCTTC.

This chain uses TRBV18 with TRBJ2-7, with D perhaps matching TRBD2 (7 bases). CDR1 is KGHSH and CDR2 is LQKENI in the germline V gene. This CDR3 is 13 amino acids long. V was cut by 5 bases and J by 4 bases, with 12 bases left in between. This CDR3 is CASSRTAGYEQYF. The CDR3 DNA follows: TGTGCCAGCTCAAGGACAGCGGGGTACGAGCAGTACTTC.

The chain employs TRBV12-5 and TRBJ2-1; 7 bases agree with TRBD2. The V gene end was trimmed by 0 bases and the J gene end by 0 bases; junction bases not matched to a gene: 5. Germline CDR1 reads LGHNT; CDR2 reads FRNRAP. The CDR3 spans 17 residues. CDR3 protein: CASGLVLRTSSYNEQFF. The CDR3 DNA reads TGTGCTAGTGGTTTGGTACTCCGGACTAGCTCCTACAATGAGCAGTTCTTC.

This clone was seen once. The chain combines TRBV6-6 with TRBJ1-1; D remains ambiguous. Germline CDR1 MNHNY, CDR2 SVGAGI (reference sequence). Deletions cut 2 bases from V and 3 bases from J, with 4 bases between. The CDR3 is made up of 12 amino acids. CDR3 residues: CASSYTDTEAFF. CDR3 nucleotides: TGTGCCAGCAGTTACACTGACACTGAAGCTTTCTTT.

The CDR3 DNA sequence: TGTGCCAGCAGTCCCACAGGGGCCCATAATTCACCCCTCCACTTT. This sequence encodes CASSPTGAHNSPLHF. The rearrangement joins TRBV27 to TRBJ1-6; 7 positions match TRBD1. Germline loops: CDR1 MNHEY, CDR2 SMNVEV (reference sequence). Trimming removed 5 bases from V and 5 bases from J; junction bases left unmatched: 6. The CDR3 has 15 amino acids.

This clone was picked up one time. The chain combines TRBV19 with TRBJ2-7; 7 positions match TRBD1. V shed 4 bases and J 6 bases; nucleotides not matched to a gene: 12. The CDR3 is 15 amino acids. CDR1 is LNHDA and CDR2 is SQIVND in the germline V gene (reference sequence). CDR3 DNA: TGTGCCAGTAGTACCAAGACAGGGAACACCGTCGAGCAGTACTTC. The encoded protein is CASSTKTGNTVEQYF.

A single count supports this clone. The genes are TRBV5-4 and TRBJ1-1; 7 bases match TRBD1. CDR1 is SGHNT and CDR2 is YYREEE in the germline V gene (reference sequence). V was pared by 4 bases and J by 2 bases, with 5 bases of the junction left unmatched. The CDR3 is made up of 14 amino acids. For the CDR3, the DNA is TGTGCCAGCAGCCAGACAGGGACCAACACTGAAGCTTTCTTT. Residues: CASSQTGTNTEAFF.

The chain carries TRBV19 and TRBJ1-5, with a possible D match to TRBD1 (6 bases). V shed 5 bases and J shed 4 bases, with 15 bases lying between them. The CDR3 has 15 amino acids. Looked up from germline, CDR1 is LNHDA and CDR2 is SQIVND (reference sequence). The CDR3 sequence: CASSSAWQGNQPQHF. The CDR3 DNA reads as TGTGCCAGTAGTTCGGCGTGGCAGGGGAATCAGCCCCAGCATTTT.

The chain uses TRBV6-5 and TRBJ1-5; TRBD1 aligns across 8 bases. V lost 0 bases to trimming and J lost 7 bases; unmatched junction nucleotides: 5. The CDR3 sequence is 15 residues long. The V gene's germline CDR1 is MNHEY and CDR2 SVGAGI. CDR3: CASSYSSSGGQPQHF. CDR3 sequence (DNA): TGTGCCAGCAGTTACTCCTCTTCAGGGGGCCAGCCCCAGCATTTT.

This clone was observed once. The J gene is TRBJ1-3, the V gene TRBV2, with D possibly matching TRBD1 (5 bases). Trimming removed 3 bases from V and 4 bases from J, with 13 bases in between. Germline assignment: CDR1 SNHLY and CDR2 FYNNEI. The CDR3 has 15 residues. The CDR3 here is CASSEGRNYGNTIYF. DNA of the CDR3: TGTGCCAGCAGTGAGGGGCGGAACTACGGAAACACCATATATTTT.

This clone came up once. The chain joins TRBV4-3 to TRBJ1-4, with TRBD1 matching over 8 bases. The CDR3 contains 15 residues. V lost 3 bases and J lost 4; bases outside the gene matches: 4. CDR1 and CDR2 from the germline V gene are LGHNA and YSLEER. CDR3 coding DNA: TGCGCCAGCAGCCAGAAAACAGGGGGTAATGAAAAACTGTTTTTT. Translating gives CASSQKTGGNEKLFF.

The chain has TRBV18 and TRBJ2-2, with D uncertain. CDR1 KGHSH and CDR2 LQKENI come from the germline V gene. The CDR3 covers 13 residues. The V gene lost 3 bases and the J gene lost 2 bases, with 4 bases spanning the gap. The CDR3 nucleotides are TGTGCCAGCTCACCGCGAAACACCGGGGAGCTGTTTTTT. It yields the protein CASSPRNTGELFF.

The chain recombines TRBV27 with TRBJ2-5, with 11 bases matching TRBD2. The CDR3 totals 19 residues. With 5 bases clipped from V and 2 bases from J, the junction kept 16 bases outside the gene matches. Germline V gene sequence: CDR1 MNHEY, CDR2 SMNVEV (reference sequence). This chain's CDR3 is CASSPWRGTSGLAQETQYF. The CDR3 DNA reads as TGTGCCAGCAGTCCCTGGAGAGGGACTAGCGGCCTAGCACAAGAGACCCAGTACTTC.

The V and J genes are TRBV11-3 and TRBJ2-1, with D possibly matching TRBD1 (6 bases). CDR1 and CDR2 from the germline V gene are SGHNT and YENEEA. There are 15 residues in the CDR3. V was clipped by 4 bases and J by 5 bases, with 15 bases between them. The CDR3 here is CASSSQGIEDNEQFF. The CDR3 region has the DNA TGTGCCAGCAGCTCACAGGGAATAGAGGACAATGAGCAGTTCTTC.

A single count supports this clone. In DNA, the CDR3 is TGTGCCAGCAGCGCTCCAGGGGGGAATTCACCCCTCCACTTT. Protein: CASSAPGGNSPLHF. The rearrangement uses TRBV25-1 and TRBJ1-6; 7 bases agree with TRBD1. The CDR3 sequence is 14 residues long. Per germline, CDR1 MGHDK and CDR2 SYGVNS. Trimming removed 6 bases from V and 7 bases from J; junction bases left unmatched: 6. Supplemented by reference TRBV25-1 and TRBJ1-6, the full variable domain reads EADIYQTPRYLVIGTGKKITLECSQTMGHDKMYWYQQDPGMELHLIHYSYGVNSTEKGDLSSESTVSRIRTEHFPLTLESARPSHTSQYLCASSAPGGNSPLHFGNGTRLTVT.

The chain employs TRBV6-5 and TRBJ2-3; D may be TRBD1 (5 bases). Germline V gene data show CDR1 as MNHEY and CDR2 as SVGAGI. The CDR3 contains 14 residues. V was cut by 7 bases and J by 8 bases, with 19 bases left in between. In DNA form, the CDR3 reads TGTGCCAGCAAGGACAACCATCAGATAGGTACGCAGTATTTT. Its translation: CASKDNHQIGTQYF.

The rearrangement links TRBV12-3 or TRBV12-4 to TRBJ2-3; D is uncertain. The CDR3 covers 12 residues. Trimming took off 6 bases at V and 0 bases at J, with 4 bases between the two ends. CDR3 coding DNA: TGTGCCAGCAGACTAAGCACAGATACGCAGTATTTT. Its protein product is CASRLSTDTQYF.

Only one count was recorded for this clone. The chain employs TRBV9 and TRBJ1-2; no reliable D call. Trimming stripped 2 bases from V and 5 bases from J, with 16 bases between. Germline CDR1 SGDLS, CDR2 YYNGEE. CDR3 length: 15 residues. The CDR3 coding sequence is TGTGCCAGCAGCGTCGAGGTCTCCACCGATTATGGCTACACCTTC. This encodes CASSVEVSTDYGYTF.

J is TRBJ2-3 and V is TRBV7-9; TRBD2 agrees at 8 bases. The V and J ends lost 5 bases and 5 bases, in that order; junction bases with no gene match: 18. This CDR3 spans 18 amino acids. Per the germline V gene, CDR1 is SEHNR and CDR2 is FQNEAQ (reference sequence). CDR3 protein: CASSPHPGGEGLRDTQYF. DNA for the CDR3: TGTGCCAGCAGCCCGCACCCGGGGGGGGAGGGGCTAAGAGATACGCAGTATTTT.

J is TRBJ1-1 and V is TRBV18; maybe TRBD1 (6 bases). This CDR3 has 15 residues. Germline V gene lookup returns CDR1 KGHSH and CDR2 LQKENI. Trimming stripped 3 bases from V and 1 base from J, with 12 bases between. CDR3 amino acids: CASSPQQGPNTEAFF. In DNA form, the CDR3 reads TGTGCCAGCTCACCCCAACAGGGACCGAACACTGAAGCTTTCTTT.

The table lists this clone with a count of one. The chain has TRBV2 and TRBJ1-1; 7 nucleotides match TRBD1. The CDR3 spans 14 residues. The junction had 5 bases not matched to a gene; V was cut back by 4 bases and J by 3 bases. Germline loops: CDR1 SNHLY, CDR2 FYNNEI. CDR3 in DNA: TGTGCCAGCAGTGCGCAAGGGGGCGACACTGAAGCTTTCTTT. Protein sequence: CASSAQGGDTEAFF.